This T cell receptor beta chain comes out of a study of PD-1 blockade in classical Hodgkin lymphoma. The patients all showed relapse after autologous stem cell transplantation, while their brentuximab vedotin exposure varied. Investigators obtained CD8+ T cells from thawed PBMCs by magnetic negative selection. The protocol was immunoSEQ multiplex PCR, while the TCRdb copy is restricted to in-frame clones and leaves out a portion. In the table there are under 3,000 clones, approximately 70% of which are singletons. The CDR3 runs to 14 residues. V was pared by 2 bases and J by 0 bases, with 5 bases between. CDR1 and CDR2 from the germline V gene are MNHEY and SVGAGI.

V and J are TRBV6-5 and TRBJ1-5; D remains ambiguous. Sequencing used CD8+ T cells from blood, obtained at baseline. The receptor comes from a human donor with classical Hodgkin lymphoma. This CDR3 is CASSYVGSNQPQHF. The DNA for the CDR3 is TGTGCCAGCAGTTACGTCGGTAGCAATCAGCCCCAGCATTTT.